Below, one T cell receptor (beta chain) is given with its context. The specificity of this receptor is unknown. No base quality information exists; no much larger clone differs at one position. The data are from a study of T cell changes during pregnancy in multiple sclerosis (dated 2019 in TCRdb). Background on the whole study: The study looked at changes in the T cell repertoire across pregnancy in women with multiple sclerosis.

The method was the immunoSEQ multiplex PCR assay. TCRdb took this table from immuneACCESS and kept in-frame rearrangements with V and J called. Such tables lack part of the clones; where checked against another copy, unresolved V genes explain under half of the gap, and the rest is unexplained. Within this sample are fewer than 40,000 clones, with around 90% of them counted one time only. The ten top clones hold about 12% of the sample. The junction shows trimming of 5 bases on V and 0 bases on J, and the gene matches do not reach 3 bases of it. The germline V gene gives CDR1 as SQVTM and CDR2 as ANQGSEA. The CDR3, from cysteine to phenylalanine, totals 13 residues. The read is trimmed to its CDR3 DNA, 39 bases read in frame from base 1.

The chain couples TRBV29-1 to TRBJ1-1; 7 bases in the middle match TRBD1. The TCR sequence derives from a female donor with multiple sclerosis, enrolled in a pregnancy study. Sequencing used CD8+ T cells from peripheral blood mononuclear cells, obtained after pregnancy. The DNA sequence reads TGCAGCGTTCGGACAGGCTTGAACACTGAAGCTTTCTTT. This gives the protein CSVRTGLNTEAFF.